This T cell receptor (beta chain) was sequenced for a study of CD8 T cells in ankylosing spondylitis. The CDR3 length is 15 residues. Germline values: CDR1 SGHRS, CDR2 YFSETQ. J gave up 6 bases and V 4 bases, and 7 bases lay outside the gene matches. Study results and caveats: Ankylosing spondylitis blood seemed to carry a telltale TCR beta motif made of several highly homologous variants.

TCRdb passed the 5' RACE reads through MiXCR, listing each CDR3 protein once. This sample has 85,000 to 100,000 distinct CDR3 sequences, with 8.5% to 9% found just once. This clonotype was detected many times. Its specificity is not known. The origin of this receptor is a male donor with ankylosing spondylitis or in good health (not recorded which). The chain links TRBV5-1 to TRBJ2-1; the match to TRBD2 covers 10 bases. The sequenced material came from blood, either unsorted or a sorted T cell fraction (not recorded which). The CDR3, as DNA: TGCGCCAGCAGCCTTCTAGCGGGGGCCGTCAATGAGCAGTTCTTC. Translating it yields CASSLLAGAVNEQFF.